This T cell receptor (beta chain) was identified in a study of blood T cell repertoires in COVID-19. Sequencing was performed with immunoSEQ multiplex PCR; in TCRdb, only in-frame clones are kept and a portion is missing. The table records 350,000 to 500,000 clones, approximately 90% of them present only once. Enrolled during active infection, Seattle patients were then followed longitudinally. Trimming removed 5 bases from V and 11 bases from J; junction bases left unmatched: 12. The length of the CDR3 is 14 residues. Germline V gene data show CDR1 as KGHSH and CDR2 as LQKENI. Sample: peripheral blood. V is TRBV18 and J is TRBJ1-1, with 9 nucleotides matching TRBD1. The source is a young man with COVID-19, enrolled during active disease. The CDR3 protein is CASSEGQGGRSAFF. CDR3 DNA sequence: TGTGCCAGCTCAGAGGGACAGGGCGGTAGGAGTGCTTTCTTT.